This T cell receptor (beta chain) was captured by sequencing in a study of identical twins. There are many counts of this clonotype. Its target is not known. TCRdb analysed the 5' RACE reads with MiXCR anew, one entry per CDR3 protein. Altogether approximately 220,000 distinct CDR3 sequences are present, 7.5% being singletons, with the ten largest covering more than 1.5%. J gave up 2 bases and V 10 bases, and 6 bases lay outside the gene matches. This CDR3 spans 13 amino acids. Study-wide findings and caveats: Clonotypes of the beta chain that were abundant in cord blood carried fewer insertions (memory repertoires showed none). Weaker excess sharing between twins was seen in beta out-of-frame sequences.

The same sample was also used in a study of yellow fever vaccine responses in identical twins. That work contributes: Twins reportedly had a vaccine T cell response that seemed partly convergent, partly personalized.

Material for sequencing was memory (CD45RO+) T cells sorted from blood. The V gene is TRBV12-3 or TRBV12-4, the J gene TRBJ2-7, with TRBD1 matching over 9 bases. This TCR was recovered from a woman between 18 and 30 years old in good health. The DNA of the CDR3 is TGTGCCACCGGACAGGGGACGACCTACGAGCAGTACTTC. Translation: CATGQGTTYEQYF.